The 18 T cell receptor beta chains below all came from one sample that was sequenced in a study of patients and donors after allogeneic stem cell transplantation. MiXCR was run by TCRdb on the RT-PCR reads, yielding one entry per CDR3 protein. The table has 30,000 or so distinct CDR3 sequences, almost 7% seen once. The sequenced sample was blood, either unsorted or a sorted T cell fraction (not recorded which). These receptors were taken from a human donor who was either an allogeneic HSCT recipient or a stem cell or donor lymphocyte infusion donor (not recorded which). It is not recorded whose cells these are; they may come from a transplant donor.

The V gene is TRBV3-1, the J gene TRBJ2-2; 7 bases map to TRBD1. The germline V gene encodes CDR1 LGHDT and CDR2 YNNKEL (reference sequence). This CDR3 comprises 15 residues. Losses at the gene ends were 6 bases for V and 3 bases for J; bases not matched to a gene: 7. In nucleotides, the CDR3 is TGTGCCAGCAGGTCCTTCGGGACAGACACCGGGGAGCTGTTTTTT. Protein product: CASRSFGTDTGELFF. The full variable domain, its missing parts supplied by reference TRBV3-1 and TRBJ2-2, is DTAVSQTPKYLVTQMGNDKSIKCEQNLGHDTMYWYKQDSKKFLKIMFSYNNKELIINETVPNRFSPKSPDKAHLNLHINSLELGDSAVYFCASRSFGTDTGELFFGEGSRLTVL.

Sample share makes this clonotype medium-sized (0.01 to 0.1%). This rearrangement joins TRBV24-1 to TRBJ2-1; unclear D gene. The V gene lost 5 bases and the J gene lost 7 bases, with 23 bases spanning the gap. Germline V gives CDR1 KGHDR, CDR2 SFDVKD. This CDR3 comprises 17 residues. The CDR3: CATSGVAVSIGPNEQFF. The CDR3 DNA is TGTGCCACCAGTGGAGTTGCGGTTAGTATCGGCCCGAATGAGCAGTTCTTC.

This clonotype came up many times. The J gene is TRBJ1-5, the V gene TRBV7-2; 7 positions match TRBD1. This CDR3 has 15 residues. With V trimmed by 2 bases and J by 3 bases, 4 bases remained unmatched. Germline CDR1 is SGHTA and CDR2 is FQGNSA. CDR3 nucleotide sequence: TGTGCCAGCAGCTTATGGCAGGGGGTCAATCAGCCCCAGCATTTT. Protein: CASSLWQGVNQPQHF.

The sample holds many counts of this clonotype. This sequence joins TRBV29-1 and TRBJ2-7, with TRBD1 identical over 7 bases. The V gene's germline CDR1 is SQVTM and CDR2 ANQGSEA. The V and J ends lost 6 bases and 4 bases, in that order; junction bases with no gene match: 9. This CDR3 is built from 13 residues. This CDR3 reads CSVAAGRGYEQYF. DNA of the CDR3: TGCAGCGTCGCTGCCGGCAGGGGGTACGAGCAGTACTTC.

This clonotype qualifies as medium-sized. This chain connects TRBV18 to TRBJ1-1; no clear D. Germline V gives CDR1 KGHSH, CDR2 LQKENI. V was shortened by 4 bases and J by 0 bases, with 6 bases between the two germline ends. This CDR3 has 13 amino acids. The CDR3 bases are TGTGCCAGCTCACTCGGTATGAACACTGAAGCTTTCTTT. It codes for CASSLGMNTEAFF.

This clonotype was recorded at least ten times. This chain links TRBV2 with TRBJ2-1; D gene unclear. The CDR3 is 11 amino acids. The germline gives CDR1 SNHLY, CDR2 FYNNEI. V was cut by 8 bases and J by 5 bases, with 7 bases left in between. The CDR3 nucleotides read TGTGCCAGCGTGCTAGACAATGAGCAGTTCTTC. It specifies CASVLDNEQFF.

This clonotype was picked up a small number of times. The rearrangement uses TRBV12-3 or TRBV12-4 and TRBJ1-2; unclear D gene. The CDR3 sequence is 14 residues long. V lost 2 bases and J lost 8, with 15 bases in between. The CDR3 loop is CASSLRRRAAGYTF. CDR3 in DNA: TGTGCCAGCAGTTTACGGAGGCGGGCAGCCGGCTACACCTTC.

The CDR3 bases are TGCAGTGCGACCACCCCCGGAGATACGCAGTATTTT. This gives the protein CSATTPGDTQYF. The chain links TRBV20-1 to TRBJ2-3; no definite D call. CDR1 DFQATT and CDR2 SNEGSKA come from the germline V gene (reference sequence). Trimming stripped 6 bases from V and 5 bases from J, with 12 bases between. CDR3 size: 12 residues.

The rearrangement joins TRBV5-8 to TRBJ2-7; 7 bases are a match to TRBD2. V lost 4 bases and J lost 3; bases outside the gene matches: 10. This CDR3 has 15 amino acids. From germline, CDR1 is SGHTS and CDR2 YDEGEE. The DNA for the CDR3 is TGTGCCAGCAGCCCTCGGACTAGTTTTGTCTACGAGCAGTACTTC. Amino acids: CASSPRTSFVYEQYF.

The gene calls are TRBV19 and TRBJ2-3; 7 bases fit TRBD2. Germline trimming cut 6 bases from V and 0 bases from J; bases unmatched to any gene: 6. CDR1 LNHDA and CDR2 SQIVND come from the germline V gene (reference sequence). The CDR3 is made up of 15 amino acids. CDR3 in amino acids: CASRKWTRSTDTQYF. CDR3 nucleotides: TGTGCCAGTAGAAAATGGACTAGGAGCACAGATACGCAGTATTTT.

This clonotype was recorded a few times. The chain combines TRBV5-5 with TRBJ2-5; no reliable D call. CDR3 length: 12 residues. Germline V gene lookup returns CDR1 SGHKS and CDR2 YYEKEE (reference sequence). V lost 4 bases and J 5 bases, leaving 9 bases between the germline ends. The chain's CDR3 is CASSATEETQYF. The CDR3 DNA is TGTGCCAGCAGCGCAACTGAGGAGACCCAGTACTTC.

Notes on this clonotype: A much larger clone sits a single nucleotide away, making a read error possible. In this CDR3 the conserved last residue, phenylalanine or tryptophan, is missing, so a read error is likely. The chain combines TRBV5-6 with TRBJ1-2; D is uncertain. The germline V and J ends were trimmed by 5 bases and 9 bases, with 23 bases remaining between them. CDR3 length: 15 residues. Germline CDR1 is SGHDT and CDR2 is YYEEEE. CDR3 protein: CASSPPSGPVSSYTV. The CDR3 nucleotides read TGTGCCAGCAGTCCACCCTCCGGCCCCGTATCGAGCTACACCGTC.

The chain uses TRBV28 and TRBJ2-7; 7 nucleotides line up with TRBD2. With V trimmed by 2 bases and J by 0 bases, 7 bases remained unmatched. This CDR3 is built from 16 residues. CDR1 MDHEN and CDR2 SYDVKM come from the germline V gene. This chain's CDR3 is CASSLERGGFSYEQYF. The CDR3 DNA reads as TGTGCCAGCAGTTTAGAGCGGGGTGGATTCTCCTACGAGCAGTACTTC. The variable domain in full, completed from reference TRBV28 and TRBJ2-7, reads DVKVTQSSRYLVKRTGEKVFLECVQDMDHENMFWYRQDPGLGLRLIYFSYDVKMKEKGDIPEGYSVSREKKERFSLILESASTNQTSMYLCASSLERGGFSYEQYFGPGTRLTVT.

V gene TRBV7-9 combines with J gene TRBJ2-5; 8 nucleotides match TRBD1. The V gene end was trimmed by 5 bases and the J gene end by 4 bases; junction bases not matched to a gene: 6. CDR3 length: 14 amino acids. Per germline, CDR1 SEHNR and CDR2 FQNEAQ (reference sequence). This CDR3 reads CASSPRTGLETQYF. CDR3 in DNA: TGTGCCAGCAGCCCCCGGACAGGGTTAGAGACCCAGTACTTC.

This clonotype was observed many times. The chain couples TRBV18 to TRBJ2-5, with 13 positions matching TRBD2. Losses at the gene ends were 4 bases for V and 4 bases for J; bases not matched to a gene: 0. This CDR3 contains 14 residues. CDR1 and CDR2 (germline): KGHSH, LQKENI. The CDR3 reads CASSRTSGRETQYF. The CDR3 region has the DNA TGTGCCAGCTCACGGACTAGCGGGAGAGAGACCCAGTACTTC.

This clonotype was recorded many times. The chain links TRBV7-9 to TRBJ2-5; 7 positions match TRBD1. Germline CDR1 SEHNR, CDR2 FQNEAQ (reference sequence). The CDR3 covers 16 residues. With V trimmed by 0 bases and J by 4 bases, 8 bases remained unmatched. The DNA for the CDR3 is TGTGCCAGCAGCTTAGCCCGGGACAGTTGGGGAGAGACCCAGTACTTC. Its translation: CASSLARDSWGETQYF.

The rearrangement joins TRBV9 to TRBJ2-2; 8 nucleotides match TRBD1. With V trimmed by 2 bases and J by 4 bases, 1 base remained unmatched. The CDR3 consists of 14 residues. In germline, CDR1 is SGDLS, CDR2 YYNGEE. The CDR3 region is CASSVDRGTGELFF. In nucleotides, the CDR3 is TGTGCCAGCAGCGTTGACAGGGGCACCGGGGAGCTGTTTTTT.

This clonotype was counted many times. The V call is TRBV24-1, the J call TRBJ2-5; D remains ambiguous. Germline CDR1 is KGHDR and CDR2 is SFDVKD. Trimming removed 6 bases from V and 2 bases from J, with 9 bases in between. This CDR3 has 13 amino acids. DNA of the CDR3: TGTGCCACCAGTAGCTGGGGTCAAGAGACCCAGTACTTC. This gives the protein CATSSWGQETQYF.